This entry lists 21 T cell receptor beta chains sequenced from one sample in a study of blood T cell repertoires in COVID-19. Measured with immunoSEQ multiplex PCR; TCRdb has only the in-frame clones, and not every one. The profile shows 95,000 to 150,000 clones, roughly nine tenths of them singletons. The sequencing sample was made of peripheral blood. These receptors were taken from a man aged 45-65 years with COVID-19, enrolled during active disease.

V and J are TRBV7-6 and TRBJ2-2, with a tentative D call TRBD2 (5 bases). V gave up 0 bases and J gave up 6 bases, with 14 bases separating them. Germline lookup yields CDR1 SGHVS and CDR2 FNYEAQ. The CDR3 covers 16 residues. CDR3 in amino acids: CASSLASFLGAGELFF. CDR3 DNA sequence: TGTGCCAGCAGCTTAGCTTCTTTCTTGGGAGCCGGGGAGCTGTTTTTT.

This chain links TRBV5-4 with TRBJ2-6; 7 nucleotides line up with TRBD1. The germline CDR1 and CDR2 sequences are SGHNT and YYREEE (reference sequence). The CDR3 consists of 15 residues. V dropped 6 bases and J dropped 0; count of bases not matched to a gene: 3. The CDR3 bases are TGTGCCAGCACCTGGGACAGCTCTGGGGCCAACGTCCTGACTTTC. Translated: CASTWDSSGANVLTF.

The chain combines TRBV9 with TRBJ2-5, with 11 bases aligning to TRBD2. The CDR3 is 17 residues long. With 4 bases clipped from V and 4 bases from J, the junction kept 12 bases outside the gene matches. The V gene's germline CDR1 is SGDLS and CDR2 YYNGEE. The CDR3 is CASSQGIAGGPRETQYF. CDR3 coding DNA: TGTGCCAGCAGCCAAGGGATAGCGGGAGGGCCGAGAGAGACCCAGTACTTC.

CDR3 protein: CASSLRTGGNEQYF. The DNA of the CDR3 is TGCGCCAGCAGCTTAAGGACAGGGGGAAACGAGCAGTACTTC. The chain links TRBV4-3 to TRBJ2-7; 10 bases are a match to TRBD1. J lost 5 bases, V lost 5 bases, and 6 bases had no gene match. The CDR3 totals 14 residues. Per the germline V gene, CDR1 is LGHNA and CDR2 is YSLEER.

The chain uses TRBV24-1 and TRBJ2-3, with 7 bases matching TRBD1. The CDR3 runs 14 residues. The V gene end was trimmed by 5 bases and the J gene end by 1 base; junction bases not matched to a gene: 2. Germline CDR1 is KGHDR and CDR2 is SFDVKD. CDR3: CATSVGTGTDTQYF. DNA for the CDR3: TGTGCCACCAGTGTCGGGACAGGCACAGATACGCAGTATTTT.

The chain couples TRBV5-1 to TRBJ2-1; D perhaps matches TRBD2 (6 bases). CDR1 is SGHRS and CDR2 is YFSETQ in the germline V gene. The ends were cut back, 8 bases at V and 0 bases at J, with 12 bases in the middle. The CDR3 sequence is 14 residues long. The DNA for the CDR3 is TGCGCCAGTGGTAGCGGTAACTCCTACAATGAGCAGTTCTTC. Amino acid sequence: CASGSGNSYNEQFF. Variable domain in full (rest from reference TRBV5-1 and TRBJ2-1): KAGVTQTPRYLIKTRGQQVTLSCSPISGHRSVSWYQQTPGQGLQFLFEYFSETQRNKGNFPGRFSGRQFSNSRSEMNVSTLELGDSALYLCASGSGNSYNEQFFGPGTRLTVL.

This chain links TRBV19 with TRBJ2-1; the D is unclear. V lost 2 bases and J lost 8, with 16 bases in between. Looked up from germline, CDR1 is LNHDA and CDR2 is SQIVND (reference sequence). The CDR3 sequence is 15 residues long. The CDR3 loop is CASSITTHLTDEQFF. CDR3 sequence (DNA): TGTGCCAGTAGTATAACAACCCATCTCACCGATGAGCAGTTCTTC.

The count of this clone is one. V usage is TRBV7-2 and J usage is TRBJ2-1, with 8 bases lining up with TRBD1. Losses at the gene ends were 3 bases for V and 8 bases for J; bases not matched to a gene: 6. Germline CDR1 reads SGHTA; CDR2 reads FQGNSA. This CDR3 contains 14 residues. The CDR3 DNA reads TGTGCCAGCAGCTTGACAGGGGCTAGGGATGAGCAGTTCTTC. The encoded protein is CASSLTGARDEQFF.

V and J are TRBV18 and TRBJ2-1; D may be TRBD2 (5 bases). Germline values: CDR1 KGHSH, CDR2 LQKENI. CDR3 length: 14 residues. With 3 bases removed from V and 5 bases from J, the gap between germline ends came to 11 bases. The CDR3 reads CASSPLDLDNEQFF. CDR3 coding DNA: TGTGCCAGCTCACCTCTGGACTTGGACAATGAGCAGTTCTTC.

The chain has TRBV12-3 or TRBV12-4 and TRBJ2-7; the D gene is possibly TRBD2 (5 bases). The CDR3 is 13 amino acids. The germline V and J ends were trimmed by 5 bases and 3 bases, with 11 bases remaining between them. The CDR3 is CASSPGEGYEQYF. The DNA of the CDR3 is TGTGCCAGCAGTCCCGGAGAGGGCTACGAGCAGTACTTC.

The rearrangement uses TRBV27 and TRBJ2-7; a possible D gene is TRBD1 (6 bases). The CDR3 is made up of 13 amino acids. Trimming removed 3 bases from V and 2 bases from J, with 8 bases in between. CDR1 is MNHEY, CDR2 SMNVEV, per germline (reference sequence). The CDR3 sequence is CASSFGQTYEQYF. CDR3 bases: TGTGCCAGCAGTTTCGGACAGACCTACGAGCAGTACTTC.

This chain joins TRBV7-2 and TRBJ2-1; possible D gene TRBD2, 5 bases. Looked up from germline, CDR1 is SGHTA and CDR2 is FQGNSA. This CDR3 comprises 16 residues. V was pared by 1 base and J by 4 bases, with 14 bases between. The CDR3 protein is CASSLGVGVVYNEQFF. CDR3 nucleotide sequence: TGTGCCAGCAGCTTAGGGGTGGGAGTGGTATACAATGAGCAGTTCTTC.

This rearrangement joins TRBV19 to TRBJ1-6; no firm D call. The CDR3 totals 12 residues. V lost 1 base, J lost 8 bases, and 3 bases lay in between. CDR1 and CDR2 (germline): LNHDA, SQIVND (reference sequence). The CDR3: CASSIADSPLHF. CDR3 sequence (DNA): TGTGCCAGTAGTATAGCGGATTCACCCCTCCACTTT. Supplemented by reference TRBV19 and TRBJ1-6, the full variable domain reads DGGITQSPKYLFRKEGQNVTLSCEQNLNHDAMYWYRQDPGQGLRLIYYSQIVNDFQKGDIAEGYSVSREKKESFPLTVTSAQKNPTAFYLCASSIADSPLHFGNGTRLTVT.

J is TRBJ2-7 and V is TRBV28; weak D call: TRBD2 (6 bases). V lost 8 bases and J lost 4, with 18 bases in between. The CDR3 covers 14 residues. Germline CDR1 reads MDHEN; CDR2 reads SYDVKM. Written as DNA, the CDR3 is TGTGCCAGCCTCCGCGGAGGGGACCCTTACGAGCAGTACTTC. This gives the protein CASLRGGDPYEQYF.

The chain combines TRBV4-1 with TRBJ2-1; TRBD2 agrees at 8 bases. Germline V gene lookup returns CDR1 MGHRA and CDR2 YSYEKL. This CDR3 is 15 amino acids long. V gave up 2 bases and J gave up 7 bases; unmatched junction bases: 7. The CDR3 coding sequence is TGCGCCAGCAGCCAACCGGCCCGGGGGGGGAATGAGCAGTTCTTC. It is translated as CASSQPARGGNEQFF.

The gene calls are TRBV6-6 and TRBJ2-3; weak D call: TRBD1 (5 bases). The CDR3 extends over 15 amino acids. Trimming pared 3 bases from V and 2 bases from J, leaving 12 bases between. Germline V gene data show CDR1 as MNHNY and CDR2 as SVGAGI (reference sequence). The CDR3 loop reads CASSYETDLTDTQYF. The CDR3 nucleotides read TGTGCCAGCAGTTATGAGACAGACCTCACAGATACGCAGTATTTT.

The chain recombines TRBV6-6 with TRBJ1-2, with D possibly matching TRBD1 (6 bases). V was clipped by 6 bases and J by 4 bases, with 15 bases between them. The germline V gene has CDR1 MNHNY and CDR2 SVGAGI (reference sequence). The CDR3 contains 14 residues. The CDR3 coding sequence is TGTGCCAGCAGCCCCGACAGGTCCTCCTATGGCTACACCTTC. Amino acids: CASSPDRSSYGYTF.

V usage is TRBV7-2 and J usage is TRBJ2-2; D gene unclear. Germline CDR1 and CDR2: SGHTA and FQGNSA. V shed 6 bases and J shed 3 bases, with 5 bases lying between them. This CDR3 contains 12 residues. CDR3 in DNA: TGTGCCAGCAGTTATTACACCGGGGAGCTGTTTTTT. Encoded protein: CASSYYTGELFF.

The chain is built from TRBV5-5 and TRBJ1-1, with unresolved D. Germline CDR1 SGHKS, CDR2 YYEKEE (reference sequence). This CDR3 comprises 15 residues. The V gene lost 4 bases and the J gene lost 1 base, with 14 bases spanning the gap. The CDR3 DNA reads as TGTGCCAGCAGCCCTCCTACCAAACCGAACACTGAAGCTTTCTTT. Amino acids: CASSPPTKPNTEAFF. The full variable domain, with the rest looked up from reference TRBV5-5 and TRBJ1-1, is DAGVTQSPTHLIKTRGQQVTLRCSPISGHKSVSWYQQVLGQGPQFIFQYYEKEERGRGNFPDRFSARQFPNYSSELNVNALLLGDSALYLCASSPPTKPNTEAFFGQGTRLTVV.

V is TRBV4-1 and J is TRBJ2-5; possible D gene TRBD2, 5 bases. This CDR3 comprises 14 residues. The V end was cut by 1 base, the J end by 2 bases, with 8 bases between. Germline-derived CDR1 and CDR2 are MGHRA and YSYEKL. In DNA, the CDR3 is TGCGCCAGCAGCCAAGGTCCGGGGCAAGAGACCCAGTACTTC. It yields the protein CASSQGPGQETQYF.

The chain combines TRBV9 with TRBJ2-1; 7 bases map to TRBD2. The length of the CDR3 is 16 residues. Unmatched junction bases numbered 16, after V lost 6 bases and J lost 7 bases. Looked up from germline, CDR1 is SGDLS and CDR2 is YYNGEE. CDR3 bases: TGTGCCAGCACCCCCCTATGGGCGGGAGTTGGTAATGAGCAGTTCTTC. Protein product: CASTPLWAGVGNEQFF. The complete variable domain, with remaining parts taken from reference TRBV9 and TRBJ2-1, reads DSGVTQTPKHLITATGQRVTLRCSPRSGDLSVYWYQQSLDQGLQFLIQYYNGEERAKGNILERFSAQQFPDLHSELNLSSLELGDSALYFCASTPLWAGVGNEQFFGPGTRLTVL.